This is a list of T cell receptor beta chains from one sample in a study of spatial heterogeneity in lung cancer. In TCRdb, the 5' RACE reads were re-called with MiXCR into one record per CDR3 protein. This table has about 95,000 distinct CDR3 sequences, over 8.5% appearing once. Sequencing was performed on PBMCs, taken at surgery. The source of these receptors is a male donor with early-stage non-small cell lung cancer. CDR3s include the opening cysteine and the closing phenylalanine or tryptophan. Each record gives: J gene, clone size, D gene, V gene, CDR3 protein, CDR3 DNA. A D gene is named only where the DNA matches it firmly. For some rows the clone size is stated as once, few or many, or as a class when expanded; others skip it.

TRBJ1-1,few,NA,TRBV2,CASTLPPPWLSTEAFF,TGTGCCAGCACCCTGCCGCCTCCGTGGCTGAGCACTGAAGCTTTCTTT
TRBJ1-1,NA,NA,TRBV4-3,CASSQEQGYTSEAFF,TGCGCCAGCAGCCAAGAGCAGGGTTATACGTCCGAAGCTTTCTTT
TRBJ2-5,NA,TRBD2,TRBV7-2,CASSRGGLETQYF,TGTGCCAGCAGCCGCGGGGGATTAGAGACCCAGTACTTC
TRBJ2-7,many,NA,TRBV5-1,CASSLDAGTYEQYF,TGCGCCAGCAGCTTGGATGCAGGAACCTACGAGCAGTACTTC
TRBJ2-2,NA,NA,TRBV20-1,CSARQTGTGELFF,TGCAGTGCTAGACAAACAGGGACCGGGGAGCTGTTTTTT
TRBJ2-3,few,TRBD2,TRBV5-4,CASKPGLSSTDTQYF,TGTGCCAGCAAACCGGGACTATCTTCCACAGATACGCAGTATTTT
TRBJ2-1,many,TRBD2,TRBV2,CASSEVVGRGEQFF,TGTGCCAGCAGTGAGGTAGTTGGGAGGGGCGAGCAGTTCTTC
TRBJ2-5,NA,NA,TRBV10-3,CAISEWQAQETQYF,TGTGCCATCAGTGAGTGGCAGGCCCAAGAGACCCAGTACTTC
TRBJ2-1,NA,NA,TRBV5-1,CASSLAASLYNEQFF,TGCGCCAGCAGCTTGGCGGCTAGTCTTTACAATGAGCAGTTCTTC
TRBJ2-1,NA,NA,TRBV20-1,CSARRLASYNEQFF,TGCAGTGCTAGGCGGCTAGCCTCCTACAATGAGCAGTTCTTC
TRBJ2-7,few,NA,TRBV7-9,CASSPRTGPYEQYF,TGTGCCAGCAGTCCTCGGACGGGCCCTTACGAGCAGTACTTC
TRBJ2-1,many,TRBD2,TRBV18,CASSPPRLADSYNEQFF,TGTGCCAGCTCACCACCCAGACTAGCGGATTCCTACAATGAGCAGTTCTTC
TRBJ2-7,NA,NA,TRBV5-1,CASSLVTAGTYEQYF,TGCGCCAGCAGCTTGGTAACAGCCGGAACCTACGAGCAGTACTTC
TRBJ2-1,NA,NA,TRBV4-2,CASSQDGLPTRPSSYNEQFF,TGTGCCAGCAGCCAAGATGGCCTACCTACGCGACCCAGCTCCTACAATGAGCAGTTCTTC
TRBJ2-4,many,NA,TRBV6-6,CASSFWPGVYIQYF,TGTGCCAGCAGTTTTTGGCCTGGGGTCTACATTCAGTACTTC
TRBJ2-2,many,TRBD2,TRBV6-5,CASGTSGLDVNTGELFF,TGTGCCAGCGGGACTAGCGGGCTAGATGTGAACACCGGGGAGCTGTTTTTT
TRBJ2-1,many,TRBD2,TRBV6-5,CASSYAGGPNEQFF,TGTGCCAGCAGTTACGCGGGGGGGCCGAATGAGCAGTTCTTC
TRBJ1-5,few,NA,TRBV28,CASSFGDTISNQPQHF,TGTGCCAGCAGTTTCGGAGACACTATTAGCAATCAGCCCCAGCATTTT
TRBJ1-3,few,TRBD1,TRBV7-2,CASSLDRGAGNTIYF,TGTGCCAGCAGCTTAGACAGGGGAGCTGGAAACACCATATATTTT
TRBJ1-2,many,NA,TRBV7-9,CASSLAPGTGYTF,TGTGCCAGCAGCTTAGCTCCGGGAACTGGCTACACCTTC
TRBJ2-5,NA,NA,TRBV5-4,CASSGPGEVGETQYF,TGTGCCAGCAGCGGGCCGGGTGAGGTCGGGGAGACCCAGTACTTC
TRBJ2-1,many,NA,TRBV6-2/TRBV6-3,CASRLLMSQAPFF,TGTGCCAGCAGATTACTTATGTCACAGGCACCGTTCTTC
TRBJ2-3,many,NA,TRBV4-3,CASSQGWVYTDTQYF,TGCGCCAGCAGCCAAGGGTGGGTTTACACAGATACGCAGTATTTT
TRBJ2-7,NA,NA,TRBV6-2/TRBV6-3,CASSYDPGFNEQYF,TGTGCCAGCAGTTACGACCCAGGGTTCAACGAGCAGTACTTC
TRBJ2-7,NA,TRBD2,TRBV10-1,CARGLAGGPGHEQYF,TGCGCCAGGGGACTAGCGGGAGGGCCGGGCCACGAGCAGTACTTC
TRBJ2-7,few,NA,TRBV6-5,CASRTGSYEQYF,TGTGCCAGCAGGACGGGTTCATACGAGCAGTACTTC
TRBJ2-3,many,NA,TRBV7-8,CASSSYRAGTDTQYF,TGTGCCAGCAGTTCTTACAGGGCCGGCACAGATACGCAGTATTTT
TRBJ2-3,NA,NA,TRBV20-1,CSATALTDTQYF,TGCAGTGCGACCGCCTTAACAGATACGCAGTATTTT
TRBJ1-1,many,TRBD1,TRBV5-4,CASSLAIGQGKAFF,TGTGCCAGCAGCTTGGCCATCGGACAGGGGAAAGCTTTCTTT
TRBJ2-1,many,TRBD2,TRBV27,CASSFIGGGTSYNEQFF,TGTGCCAGCAGTTTCATTGGCGGGGGGACCTCCTACAATGAGCAGTTCTTC
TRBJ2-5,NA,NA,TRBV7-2,CASSLTRETQYF,TGTGCCAGCAGCTTAACTCGAGAGACCCAGTACTTC